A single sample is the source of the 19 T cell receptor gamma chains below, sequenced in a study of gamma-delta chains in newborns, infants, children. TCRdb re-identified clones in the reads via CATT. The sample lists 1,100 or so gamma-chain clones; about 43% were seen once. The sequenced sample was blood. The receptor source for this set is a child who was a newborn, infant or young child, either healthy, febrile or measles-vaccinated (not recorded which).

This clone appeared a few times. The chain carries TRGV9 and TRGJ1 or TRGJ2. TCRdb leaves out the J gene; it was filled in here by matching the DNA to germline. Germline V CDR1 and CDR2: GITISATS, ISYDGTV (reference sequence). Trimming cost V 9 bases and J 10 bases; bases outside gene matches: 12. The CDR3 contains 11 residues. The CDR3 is CALGSTGKKLF. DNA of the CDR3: TGTGCCTTGGGCTCGACGGGGAAGAAACTCTTT.

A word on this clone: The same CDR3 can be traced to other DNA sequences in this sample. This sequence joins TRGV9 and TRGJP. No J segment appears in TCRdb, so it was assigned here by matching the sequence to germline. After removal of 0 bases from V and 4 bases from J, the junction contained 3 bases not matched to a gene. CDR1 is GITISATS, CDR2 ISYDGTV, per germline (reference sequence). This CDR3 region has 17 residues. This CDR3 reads CALWEVHQELGKKIKVF. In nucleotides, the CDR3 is TGTGCCTTGTGGGAGGTGCATCAAGAGTTGGGCAAAAAAATCAAGGTATTT.

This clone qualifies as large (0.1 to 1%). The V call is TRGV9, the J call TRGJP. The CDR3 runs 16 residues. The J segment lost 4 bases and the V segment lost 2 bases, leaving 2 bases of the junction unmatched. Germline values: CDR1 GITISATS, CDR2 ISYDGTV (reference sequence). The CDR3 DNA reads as TGTGCCTTGTGGGAGGAACAAGAGTTGGGCAAAAAAATCAAGGTATTT. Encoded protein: CALWEEQELGKKIKVF.

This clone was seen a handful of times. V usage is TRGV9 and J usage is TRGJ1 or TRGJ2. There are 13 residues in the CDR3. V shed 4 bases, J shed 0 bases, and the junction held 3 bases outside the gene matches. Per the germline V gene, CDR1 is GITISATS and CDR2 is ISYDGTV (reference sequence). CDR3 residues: CALWEGNYYKKLF. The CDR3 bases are TGTGCCTTGTGGGAAGGGAATTATTATAAGAAACTCTTT.

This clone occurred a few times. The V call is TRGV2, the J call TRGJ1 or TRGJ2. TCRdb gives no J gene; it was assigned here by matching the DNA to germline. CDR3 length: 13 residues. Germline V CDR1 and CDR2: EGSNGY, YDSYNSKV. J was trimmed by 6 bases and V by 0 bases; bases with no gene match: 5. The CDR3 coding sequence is TGTGCCACCTGGGACGGGCCGGGTTATAAGAAACTCTTT. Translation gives CATWDGPGYKKLF.

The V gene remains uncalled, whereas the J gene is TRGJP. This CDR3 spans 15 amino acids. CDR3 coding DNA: TGTGCCTTGTGGGATCTTGAGTTGGGCAAAAAAATCAAGGTATTT. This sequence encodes CALWDLELGKKIKVF.

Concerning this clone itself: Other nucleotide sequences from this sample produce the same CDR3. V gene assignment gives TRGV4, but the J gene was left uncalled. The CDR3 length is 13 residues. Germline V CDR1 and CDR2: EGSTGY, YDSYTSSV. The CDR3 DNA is TGTGCCACCTGGGATGGGCTTGGGGGAAAGAAGCTCTTT. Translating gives CATWDGLGGKKLF.

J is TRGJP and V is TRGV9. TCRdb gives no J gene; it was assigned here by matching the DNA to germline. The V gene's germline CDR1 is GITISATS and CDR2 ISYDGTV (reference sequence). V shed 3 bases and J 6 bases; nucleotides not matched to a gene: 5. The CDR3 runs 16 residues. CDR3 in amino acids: CALWELVELGKKIKVF. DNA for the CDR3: TGTGCCTTGTGGGAGTTGGTAGAGTTGGGCAAAAAAATCAAGGTATTT.

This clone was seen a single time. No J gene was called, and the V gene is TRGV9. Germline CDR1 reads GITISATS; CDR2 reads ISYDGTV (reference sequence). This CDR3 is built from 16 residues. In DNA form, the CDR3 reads TGTGCCTTGTGGGAGGGGGGTAGGTCCACTGGTTGGTTCAAGATCTTT. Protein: CALWEGGRSTGWFKIF.

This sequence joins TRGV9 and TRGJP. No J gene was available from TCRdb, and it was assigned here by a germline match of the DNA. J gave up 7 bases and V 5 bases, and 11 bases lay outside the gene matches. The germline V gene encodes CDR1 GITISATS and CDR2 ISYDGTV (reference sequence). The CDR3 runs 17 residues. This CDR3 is CALWGGGVELGKKIKVF. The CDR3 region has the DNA TGTGCCTTGTGGGGTGGGGGTGTCGAGTTGGGCAAAAAAATCAAGGTATTT.

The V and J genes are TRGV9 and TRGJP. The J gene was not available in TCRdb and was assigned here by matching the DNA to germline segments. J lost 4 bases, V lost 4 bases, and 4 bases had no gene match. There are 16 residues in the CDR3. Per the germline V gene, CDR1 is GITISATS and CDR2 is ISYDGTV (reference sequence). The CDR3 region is CALWDKQELGKKIKVF. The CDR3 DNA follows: TGTGCCTTGTGGGATAAACAAGAGTTGGGCAAAAAAATCAAGGTATTT.

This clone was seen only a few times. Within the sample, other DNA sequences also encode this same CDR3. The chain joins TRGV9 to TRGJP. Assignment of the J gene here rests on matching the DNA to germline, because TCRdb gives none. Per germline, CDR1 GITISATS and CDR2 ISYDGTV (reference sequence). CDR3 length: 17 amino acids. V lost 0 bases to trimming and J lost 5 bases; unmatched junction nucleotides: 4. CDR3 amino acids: CALWEVHEELGKKIKVF. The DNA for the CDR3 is TGTGCCTTGTGGGAGGTGCACGAAGAGTTGGGCAAAAAAATCAAGGTATTT.

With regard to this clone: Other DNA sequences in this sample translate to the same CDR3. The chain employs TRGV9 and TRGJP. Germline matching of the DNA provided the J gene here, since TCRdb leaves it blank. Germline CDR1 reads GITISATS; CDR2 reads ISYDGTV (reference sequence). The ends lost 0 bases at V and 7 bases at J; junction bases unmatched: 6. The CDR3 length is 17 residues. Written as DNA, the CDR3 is TGTGCCTTGTGGGAGGTGCGGGAGGAGTTGGGCAAAAAAATCAAGGTATTT. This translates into CALWEVREELGKKIKVF.

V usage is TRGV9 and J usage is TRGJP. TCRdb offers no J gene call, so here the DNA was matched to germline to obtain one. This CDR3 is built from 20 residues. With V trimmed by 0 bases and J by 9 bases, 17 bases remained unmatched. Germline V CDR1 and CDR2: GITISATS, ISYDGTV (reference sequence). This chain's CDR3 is CALWEVREVYGRLGKKIKVF. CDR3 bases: TGTGCCTTGTGGGAGGTGCGAGAAGTATACGGGAGGTTGGGCAAAAAAATCAAGGTATTT.

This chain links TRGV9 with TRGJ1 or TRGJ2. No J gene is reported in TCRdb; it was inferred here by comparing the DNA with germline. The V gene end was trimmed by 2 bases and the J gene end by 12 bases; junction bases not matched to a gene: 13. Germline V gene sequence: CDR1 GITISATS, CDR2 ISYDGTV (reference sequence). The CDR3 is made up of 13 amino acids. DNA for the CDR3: TGTGCCTTGTGGGAGGGCCTGCTTAGGTGGAAACTCTTT. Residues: CALWEGLLRWKLF.

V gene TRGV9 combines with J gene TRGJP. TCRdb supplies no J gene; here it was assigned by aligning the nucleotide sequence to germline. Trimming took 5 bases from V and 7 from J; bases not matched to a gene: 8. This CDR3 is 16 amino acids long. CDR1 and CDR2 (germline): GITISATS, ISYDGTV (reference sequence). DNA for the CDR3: TGTGCCTTGTGGGTTGCATGCGAGTTGGGCAAAAAAATCAAGGTATTT. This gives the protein CALWVACELGKKIKVF.

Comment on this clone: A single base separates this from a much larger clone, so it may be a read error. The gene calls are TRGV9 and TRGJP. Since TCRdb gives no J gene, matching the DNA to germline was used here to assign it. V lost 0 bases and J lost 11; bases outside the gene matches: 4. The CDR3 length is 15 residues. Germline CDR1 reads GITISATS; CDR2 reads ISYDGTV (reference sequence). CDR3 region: CALWEVQVGKKIKVF. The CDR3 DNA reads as TGTGCCTTGTGGGAGGTGCAGGTGGGCAAAAAAATCAAGGTATTT.

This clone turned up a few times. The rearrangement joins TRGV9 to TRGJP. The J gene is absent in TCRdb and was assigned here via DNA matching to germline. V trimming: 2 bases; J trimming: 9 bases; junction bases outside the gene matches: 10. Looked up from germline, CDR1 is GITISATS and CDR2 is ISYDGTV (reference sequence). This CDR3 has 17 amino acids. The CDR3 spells CALWEGAVVLGKKIKVF. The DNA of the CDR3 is TGTGCCTTGTGGGAGGGAGCAGTGGTGTTGGGCAAAAAAATCAAGGTATTT.

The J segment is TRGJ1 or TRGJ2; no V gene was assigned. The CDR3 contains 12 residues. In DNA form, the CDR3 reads TGTGCCTTGTGGGATGATTATTATAAGAAACTCTTT. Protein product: CALWDDYYKKLF.